The sequence of this TCR beta chain was determined in a study of control samples from healthy donors and cancer patients. V shed 5 bases and J 1 base; nucleotides not matched to a gene: 9. This CDR3 region has 17 residues. Germline lookup yields CDR1 ENHRY and CDR2 SYGVKD. Assay used: immunoSEQ multiplex PCR; TCRdb lists only in-frame clones, some missing. The table has 130,000 to 150,000 clones, 85% to 95% seen once. The rearrangement uses TRBV10-3 and TRBJ2-3, with 10 bases aligning to TRBD1. This sequence was found in a man aged 55 to 70 with colorectal cancer. The sample consisted of PBMCs. The CDR3: CAISRTGGNGGTDTQYF. CDR3 nucleotides: TGTGCCATCAGTAGGACAGGGGGTAATGGCGGCACAGATACGCAGTATTTT.